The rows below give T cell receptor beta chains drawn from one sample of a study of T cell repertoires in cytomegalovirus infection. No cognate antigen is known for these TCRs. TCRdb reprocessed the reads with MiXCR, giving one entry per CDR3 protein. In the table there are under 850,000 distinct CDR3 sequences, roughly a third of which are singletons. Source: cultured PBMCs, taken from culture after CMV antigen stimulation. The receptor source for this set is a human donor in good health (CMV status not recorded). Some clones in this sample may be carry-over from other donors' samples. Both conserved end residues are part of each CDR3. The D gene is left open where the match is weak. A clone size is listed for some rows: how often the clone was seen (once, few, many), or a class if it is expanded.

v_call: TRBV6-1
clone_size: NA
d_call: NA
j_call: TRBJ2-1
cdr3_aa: CASRALTGLPSYNEQFF

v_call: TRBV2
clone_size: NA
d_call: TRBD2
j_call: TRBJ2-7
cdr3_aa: CASSGGLAGEGQYF

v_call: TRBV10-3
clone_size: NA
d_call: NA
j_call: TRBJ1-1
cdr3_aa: CAIRPAVGAEAFF

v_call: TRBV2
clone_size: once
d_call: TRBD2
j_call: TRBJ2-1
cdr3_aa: CASIGGRTYNEQFF

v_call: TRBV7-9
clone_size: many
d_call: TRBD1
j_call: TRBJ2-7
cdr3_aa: CASSSPPSGQGDYEQYF

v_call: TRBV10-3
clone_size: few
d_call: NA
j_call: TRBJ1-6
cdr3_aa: CAISFGDSASSPLHF

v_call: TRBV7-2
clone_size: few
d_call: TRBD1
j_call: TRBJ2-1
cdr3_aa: CASSTDRGEYNEQFF

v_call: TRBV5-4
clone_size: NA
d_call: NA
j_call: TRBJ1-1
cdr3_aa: CASSSTGGWGNTEAFF

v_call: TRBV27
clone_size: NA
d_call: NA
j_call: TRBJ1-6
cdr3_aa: CASRGGAGDSPLHF

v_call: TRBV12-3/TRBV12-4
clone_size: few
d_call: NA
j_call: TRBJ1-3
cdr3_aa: CASSPPVAGNTIYF

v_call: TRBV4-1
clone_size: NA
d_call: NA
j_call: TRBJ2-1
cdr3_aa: CASSQGELKRDEQFF

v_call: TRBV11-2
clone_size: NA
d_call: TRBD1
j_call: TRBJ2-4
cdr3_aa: CASSPTRTGFSKNIQYF